Shown below are 5 T cell receptor beta chains from a single sample sequenced in a study of T cells in Graves' hyperthyroidism and ophthalmopathy. TCR beta CDR3 regions were amplified from RNA. An initial round of RT-PCR targeting the TCR CDR3 relied on the HTBI primer set. TCRdb fed the multiplex PCR reads into MiXCR, producing one record per CDR3 protein. In the table there are about 360,000 distinct CDR3 sequences, roughly 12% of which are singletons. Sample: blood. These receptors all come from a man aged 25 to 40 with Graves' hyperthyroidism that later progressed to Graves' ophthalmopathy.

This clonotype has more than one count but fewer than ten. The chain links TRBV5-1 to TRBJ1-1, with D perhaps TRBD1 (5 bases). V shed 0 bases and J shed 5 bases, with 14 bases lying between them. The CDR3 runs to 15 residues. The V gene's germline CDR1 is SGHRS and CDR2 YFSETQ. The CDR3, as DNA: TGCGCCAGCAGCTTGGTTAGGGCGAGGGGTACTGAAGCTTTCTTT. As protein: CASSLVRARGTEAFF.

In its sample, this clonotype was seen many times. This chain links TRBV28 with TRBJ2-3, with 8 nucleotides matching TRBD1. Germline CDR1 MDHEN, CDR2 SYDVKM. The CDR3 length is 15 residues. V lost 7 bases, J lost 6 bases, and 12 bases stayed unmatched. The CDR3 DNA reads as TGTGCCAGCAAACGTGGGGCAGGGGGCGGTGATACGCAGTATTTT. It translates to CASKRGAGGGDTQYF.

This clonotype has a count of ten or more. The CDR3 loop is CASSLGVAGGNTDTQYF. The CDR3 bases are TGTGCCAGCAGCTTAGGGGTAGCGGGGGGCAATACAGATACGCAGTATTTT. The chain combines TRBV11-2 with TRBJ2-3; 10 bases fit TRBD2. The CDR3 is 17 amino acids. The germline CDR1 and CDR2 sequences are SGHAT and FQNNGV. The V and J ends lost 1 base and 3 bases, in that order; junction bases with no gene match: 7. Filled out from reference TRBV11-2 and TRBJ2-3, the complete variable domain reads EAGVAQSPRYKIIEKRQSVAFWCNPISGHATLYWYQQILGQGPKLLIQFQNNGVVDDSQLPKDRFSAERLKGVDSTLKIQPAKLEDSAVYLCASSLGVAGGNTDTQYFGPGTRLTVL.

This clonotype was seen a handful of times. The chain joins TRBV10-3 to TRBJ1-6, with D uncertain. CDR3 length: 13 amino acids. Trimming cost V 1 base and J 10 bases, with 8 bases left between them. Germline loops: CDR1 ENHRY, CDR2 SYGVKD. CDR3 sequence reads: CAISELSESPLHF. DNA of the CDR3: TGTGCCATCAGTGAGTTGTCAGAATCACCCCTCCACTTT.

This clonotype came up many times. The chain is built from TRBV10-3 and TRBJ1-1, with D unresolved. The CDR3 spans 15 residues. Trimming shortened V by 4 bases and J by 1 base, and 13 bases separated the two germline ends. The germline gives CDR1 ENHRY, CDR2 SYGVKD. CDR3 nucleotides: TGTGCCATCAGTGGGGGAGTTCGGACGAACACTGAAGCTTTCTTT. Its protein is CAISGGVRTNTEAFF.